A selection of T cell receptor beta chains follows, all from one sample in a study of cytomegalovirus exposure and HLA in healthy donors. Generated by immunoSEQ multiplex PCR, the TCRdb table keeps only in-frame clones and is missing some. The table shows 150,000 to 200,000 clones, with 62% occurring only once. Sequencing was done on a sample of PBMCs. All receptors derive from a middle-aged man in good health and CMV-seronegative. The CDR3 runs from the conserved cysteine through the conserved F or W. The D gene is left open where the match is weak. Some rows have no size entry. The others give once, few or many, or a class for an expanded clone.

. TRBJ2-7 TRBV28 TRBD2 CASNPPAGGGTYEQYF TGTGCCAGCAACCCCCCCGCGGGGGGGGGCACCTACGAGCAGTACTTC
. TRBJ1-1 TRBV29-1 . CSVEDQGRPVNTEAFF TGCAGCGTTGAAGATCAGGGCAGGCCTGTGAACACTGAAGCTTTCTTT
. TRBJ1-1 TRBV9 . CASSVGTNTEAFF TGTGCCAGCAGCGTAGGTACTAACACTGAAGCTTTCTTT
. TRBJ2-5 TRBV28 . CASSSAGRGQETQYF TGTGCCAGCAGCTCGGCGGGACGGGGACAAGAGACCCAGTACTTC
. TRBJ1-6 TRBV2 TRBD1 CASSEPGTVNSPLHF TGTGCCAGCAGTGAACCCGGGACAGTTAATTCACCCCTCCACTTT
. TRBJ2-7 TRBV30 TRBD2 CAYQREATYEQYF TGTGCCTACCAGCGGGAGGCCACCTACGAGCAGTACTTC
few TRBJ2-3 TRBV27 . CASSFRSSSTDTQYF TGTGCCAGCAGTTTCCGTAGTTCTAGCACAGATACGCAGTATTTT
. TRBJ2-1 TRBV19 TRBD2 CASTAASGGLGNEQFF TGTGCCAGTACTGCGGCTAGCGGGGGTTTGGGCAATGAGCAGTTCTTC
. TRBJ2-7 TRBV6-1 . CASGSYEQYF TGTGCCTCGGGGTCCTACGAGCAGTACTTC
. TRBJ2-1 TRBV28 . CASSLLQSEQFF TGTGCCAGCAGTTTGCTACAGTCTGAGCAGTTCTTC
. TRBJ2-5 TRBV5-5 TRBD2 CASSLAWGGETQYF TGTGCCAGCAGCTTGGCCTGGGGGGGAGAGACCCAGTACTTC
. TRBJ2-7 TRBV10-3 . CAISANGNEQYF TGTGCCATCAGCGCTAACGGGAACGAGCAGTACTTC
. TRBJ1-4 TRBV15 TRBD1 CATSRDLGQGALGEKLFF TGTGCCACCAGCAGAGATCTGGGACAGGGGGCTCTTGGGGAAAAACTGTTTTTT
. TRBJ2-7 TRBV5-5 TRBD1 CASSLVAGGHYEQYF TGTGCCAGCAGCTTGGTGGCAGGGGGCCACTACGAGCAGTACTTC
few TRBJ2-2 TRBV19 . CASRERDRLTLSTGELFF TGTGCCAGTAGGGAGCGGGACAGGCTCACCTTGTCCACCGGGGAGCTGTTTTTT
few TRBJ1-1 TRBV28 TRBD1 CASSSNPGTGSEAFF TGTGCCAGCAGTAGCAACCCCGGGACAGGGTCTGAAGCTTTCTTT
. TRBJ2-5 TRBV7-2 TRBD2 CASSFHPRPLAVEETQYF TGTGCCAGCAGCTTTCACCCGAGGCCCCTAGCGGTTGAAGAGACCCAGTACTTC
. TRBJ1-1 TRBV2 TRBD1 CASRSRTGMNTEAFF TGTGCCAGCAGATCACGGACAGGGATGAACACTGAAGCTTTCTTT
. TRBJ1-6 TRBV7-2 . CASSLGAGGYNSPLHF TGTGCCAGCAGCTTAGGCGCAGGTGGCTATAATTCACCCCTCCACTTT
. TRBJ1-4 TRBV19 . CASSILGDNEKLFF TGTGCCAGTAGTATATTGGGAGATAATGAAAAACTGTTTTTT
few TRBJ2-3 TRBV19 . CASSPSDQLGDTQYF TGTGCCAGTAGTCCCTCGGATCAACTAGGAGATACGCAGTATTTT
few TRBJ1-4 TRBV18 . CASSPGAAANEKLFF TGTGCCAGCTCACCTGGGGCGGCGGCTAATGAAAAACTGTTTTTT
. TRBJ2-1 TRBV29-1 TRBD2 CSVAGSSYNEQFF TGCAGCGTAGCGGGAAGCTCCTACAATGAGCAGTTCTTC
. TRBJ2-7 TRBV2 TRBD2 CASRALAGAYEQYF TGTGCCAGCAGAGCCTTAGCGGGAGCCTACGAGCAGTACTTC
. TRBJ2-3 TRBV7-9 . CASSSSGGTDTQYF TGTGCCAGCAGCTCCTCGGGAGGCACAGATACGCAGTATTTT
few TRBJ1-1 TRBV6-6 TRBD1 CASSFGQGREAFF TGTGCCAGCAGTTTCGGACAGGGCCGTGAAGCTTTCTTT
. TRBJ2-2 TRBV9 . CASSADGIGELFF TGTGCCAGCAGCGCAGACGGGATCGGGGAGCTGTTTTTT
. TRBJ2-3 TRBV4-3 TRBD2 CASSQDYSGPLAQYF TGCGCCAGCAGCCAAGACTATAGCGGGCCGCTTGCGCAGTATTTT
few TRBJ2-3 TRBV27 . CASSLGGGRADTQYF TGTGCCAGCAGTTTAGGGGGGGGCCGGGCAGATACGCAGTATTTT
. TRBJ2-1 TRBV6-5 . CASSYGGGRDEQFF TGTGCCAGCAGTTACGGGGGAGGACGGGATGAGCAGTTCTTC
few TRBJ1-4 TRBV2 . CASSWGRSNEKLFF TGTGCCAGCAGTTGGGGCAGGAGCAATGAAAAACTGTTTTTT
. TRBJ1-1 TRBV29-1 . CSVEVNREAFF TGCAGCGTTGAAGTAAACAGGGAGGCTTTCTTT
once TRBJ1-1 TRBV2 . CASNFQGNTEAFF TGTGCCAGCAATTTTCAGGGAAACACTGAAGCTTTCTTT
. TRBJ2-7 TRBV5-1 . CASSLAGEAYEQYF TGCGCCAGCAGCTTGGCCGGCGAGGCGTACGAGCAGTACTTC
. TRBJ2-3 TRBV5-4 . CASSYEGTSADTQYF TGTGCCAGCAGTTACGAGGGTACGAGCGCAGATACGCAGTATTTT
. TRBJ2-5 TRBV19 . CASTQDFLGWPETQYF TGTGCCAGTACGCAGGACTTCTTAGGGTGGCCGGAGACCCAGTACTTC
. TRBJ2-3 TRBV7-2 . CASSYRAPFVDTQYF TGTGCCAGCAGCTACAGGGCTCCGTTTGTGGATACGCAGTATTTT
. TRBJ1-1 TRBV6-5 . CASSPGNTEAFF TGTGCCAGCAGCCCGGGGAACACTGAAGCTTTCTTT
. TRBJ2-7 TRBV5-6 TRBD2 CASSFREGRREQYF TGTGCCAGCAGCTTTCGGGAGGGCCGTCGGGAGCAGTACTTC
. TRBJ1-6 TRBV5-6 TRBD1 CASSPGTGDRPLHF TGTGCCAGCAGCCCCGGGACAGGGGATAGGCCCCTCCACTTT
few TRBJ1-1 TRBV27 TRBD1 CASREVGGLGRAFF TGTGCCAGCAGGGAGGTAGGGGGCCTGGGGCGGGCTTTCTTT
. TRBJ1-5 TRBV29-1 TRBD1 CSVETGGDQPQHF TGCAGCGTTGAGACAGGGGGCGATCAGCCCCAGCATTTT
. TRBJ2-7 TRBV18 TRBD1 CASSPLGQVDEQYF TGTGCCAGCTCACCACTGGGACAGGTAGACGAGCAGTACTTC
. TRBJ1-4 TRBV29-1 . CSVGQRGYGGEKLFF TGCAGCGTTGGACAGCGGGGGTATGGAGGGGAAAAACTGTTTTTT
. TRBJ1-2 TRBV19 TRBD1 CASRRQGHGYTF TGTGCCAGTAGACGACAGGGGCATGGCTACACCTTC
. TRBJ1-5 TRBV28 . CASLWGQVNQPQHF TGTGCCAGCCTATGGGGGCAGGTTAATCAGCCCCAGCATTTT
. TRBJ2-5 TRBV27 TRBD1 CASSPLGQGAFETQYF TGTGCCAGCAGCCCTTTAGGACAGGGGGCTTTTGAGACCCAGTACTTC
. TRBJ2-3 TRBV12-5 . CASGLGGTDTQYF TGTGCTAGTGGCCTCGGGGGCACAGATACGCAGTATTTT
. TRBJ1-1 TRBV5-1 TRBD1 CASSLGDRGITEAFF TGCGCCAGCAGCTTGGGGGACAGGGGGATCACTGAAGCTTTCTTT